This TCR beta chain was identified in a study of brain T cells in children with intractable seizures. The table came from immunoSEQ multiplex PCR; TCRdb's copy has only in-frame clones and leaves some out. The sample lists 110,000 or so clones; around 94% were seen once. The germline CDR1 and CDR2 sequences are LGHNA and YNFKEQ. Between the trimmed V and J ends, which lost 1 base and 2 bases, there was a span of 9 bases. This CDR3 has 15 amino acids. Only cases whose brain tissue showed the highest T cell transcript signatures were sequenced. Patients received at least one anti-epileptic drug before surgery.

Here the sequenced sample was peripheral blood, taken at surgery. The genes are TRBV4-2 and TRBJ2-1; D may be TRBD2 (6 bases). The TCR was taken from a boy in the first two years of life with hemimegalencephaly and intractable seizures. The CDR3 protein is CASSQAEGPYNEQFF. The CDR3 nucleotides are TGTGCCAGCAGCCAAGCGGAGGGCCCCTACAATGAGCAGTTCTTC.